This is a list of T cell receptor beta chains from one sample in a study of blood T cell repertoires in COVID-19. Generated by immunoSEQ multiplex PCR, the TCRdb table keeps only in-frame clones and is missing some. Here the sample spans about 120,000 clones, around 87% being singletons. Material for sequencing was peripheral blood. Receptors originate from an older woman with acute or convalescent COVID-19. Each CDR3 is given with its conserved first and last residue. Fields, in order: V gene, clone size, J gene, D gene, CDR3 protein, CDR3 DNA. D genes are given only for firm matches. Clone sizes are given selectively: once, few, many, or a class where the clone is expanded.

>TRBV3-1/TRBV3-2|.|TRBJ2-3|TRBD2
CASSRGLAETDTQYF
TGTGCCAGCAGCCGGGGACTAGCGGAAACAGATACGCAGTATTTT
>TRBV9|.|TRBJ1-3|TRBD1
CASSTNRGLGGNTIYF
TGTGCCAGCAGCACAAATAGGGGGCTAGGAGGAAACACCATATATTTT
>TRBV6-1|.|TRBJ1-4|.
CASTEGRGGEKLFF
TGTGCCAGCACTGAAGGAAGGGGTGGAGAAAAACTGTTTTTT
>TRBV7-9|.|TRBJ2-1|TRBD1
CASSLGQGGYNEQFF
TGTGCCAGCAGCTTGGGACAGGGGGGCTACAATGAGCAGTTCTTC
>TRBV7-9|once|TRBJ1-2|.
CASSLGRSNYGYTF
TGTGCCAGCAGCCTGGGGAGATCTAACTATGGCTACACCTTC
>TRBV11-3|.|TRBJ2-1|.
CASSLVAARGANEQFF
TGTGCCAGCAGCTTAGTTGCGGCCCGGGGGGCGAATGAGCAGTTCTTC
>TRBV3-1/TRBV3-2|.|TRBJ2-5|TRBD2
CASSLGVGGQETQYF
TGTGCCAGCAGCCTCGGAGTGGGGGGGCAAGAGACCCAGTACTTC
>TRBV19|.|TRBJ1-5|TRBD1
CASSPDRDIEPQHF
TGTGCCAGTAGTCCGGACAGGGACATAGAGCCCCAGCATTTT
>TRBV6-4|.|TRBJ1-2|.
CASSDRGYGYTF
TGTGCCAGCAGTGACAGGGGCTATGGCTACACCTTC
>TRBV9|.|TRBJ2-2|TRBD2
CASSVESGANTGELFF
TGTGCCAGCAGCGTGGAAAGCGGGGCGAACACCGGGGAGCTGTTTTTT
>TRBV5-1|.|TRBJ2-1|.
CASSLGGAGDGNEQFF
TGCGCCAGCAGCTTGGGAGGGGCAGGGGACGGCAATGAGCAGTTCTTC
>TRBV12-5|.|TRBJ2-5|TRBD1
CASGTTGVETQYF
TGTGCTAGTGGTACGACAGGGGTGGAGACCCAGTACTTC
>TRBV9|.|TRBJ2-5|TRBD2
CASSVSLAGGPPQETQYF
TGTGCCAGCAGCGTAAGTCTAGCGGGGGGACCCCCTCAAGAGACCCAGTACTTC
>TRBV28|.|TRBJ1-5|.
CASTEGSQPQHF
TGTGCCAGCACTGAGGGTAGCCAGCCCCAGCATTTT
>TRBV5-4|once|TRBJ1-6|TRBD1
CASSLRTGSSPLHF
TGTGCCAGCAGCCTTAGGACAGGCAGTTCACCCCTCCACTTT
>TRBV9|.|TRBJ1-1|TRBD1
CASSVGRGAQNTEAFF
TGTGCCAGCAGCGTGGGCAGGGGGGCCCAGAACACTGAAGCTTTCTTT
>TRBV2|.|TRBJ1-5|TRBD1
CASSGQSSNQPQHF
TGTGCCAGCTCGGGACAGTCTAGCAATCAGCCCCAGCATTTT
>TRBV5-1|few|TRBJ1-2|TRBD1
CASRRDRVLNYGYTF
TGCGCCAGCAGACGGGACAGGGTTTTGAACTATGGCTACACCTTC
>TRBV9|.|TRBJ2-7|TRBD1
CASSVGPTGGYEQYF
TGTGCCAGCAGCGTAGGACCTACAGGGGGCTACGAGCAGTACTTC
>TRBV6-4|.|TRBJ2-4|.
CASSVVRGTKNIQYF
TGTGCCAGCAGTGTGGTCCGGGGAACCAAAAACATTCAGTACTTC
>TRBV7-9|.|TRBJ1-2|.
CASSLRGGYGYTF
TGTGCCAGCAGCTTACGGGGGGGCTATGGCTACACCTTC
>TRBV12-5|.|TRBJ2-2|.
CASGLDRGQGGGELFF
TGTGCTAGTGGTTTGGACCGGGGCCAGGGAGGCGGGGAGCTGTTTTTT
>TRBV28|once|TRBJ2-1|TRBD2
CASSSSSGLSGGNNEQFF
TGTGCCAGCAGTTCTTCCTCAGGGCTTAGCGGGGGTAACAATGAGCAGTTCTTC